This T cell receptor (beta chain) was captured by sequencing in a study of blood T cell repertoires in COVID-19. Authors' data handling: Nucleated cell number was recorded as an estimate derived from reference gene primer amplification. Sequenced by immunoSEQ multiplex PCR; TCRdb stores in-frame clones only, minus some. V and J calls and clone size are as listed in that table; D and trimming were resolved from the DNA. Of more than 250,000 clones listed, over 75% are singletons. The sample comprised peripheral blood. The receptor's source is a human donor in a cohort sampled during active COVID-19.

The CDR3 nucleotides are TGTGCCAGTACCCTCTGGGGGCAGACAAATCAGCCCCAGCATTTT. This translates into CASTLWGQTNQPQHF. The V gene is TRBV19, the J gene TRBJ1-5; D possibly corresponds to TRBD1 (6 bases). Germline CDR1 and CDR2: LNHDA and SQIVND (reference sequence). This CDR3 is 15 amino acids long. The V gene lost 7 bases and the J gene lost 4 bases, with 17 bases spanning the gap.